This T cell receptor (beta chain) originates from a study of PD-1 blockade in classical Hodgkin lymphoma. Findings and limits, study-wide: Causes of the repertoire differences remain undefined, possibly disease activity or prior therapy. In newly diagnosed patients, baseline TCR diversity was reportedly below that of healthy donors.

In the case of this clone: Antigen specificity is unknown.

Time point noted: cycle 4 day 1 (C4D1), after six to seven weeks of nivolumab. Each of the patients experienced relapse following autologous stem cell transplantation, and their brentuximab vedotin exposure differed. Per the germline V gene, CDR1 is PRHDT and CDR2 is FYEKMQ (reference sequence). V was pared by 3 bases and J by 5 bases, with 19 bases between. This CDR3 is built from 17 residues. Clones were read by immunoSEQ multiplex PCR, and TCRdb kept only the in-frame ones, dropping some. The sample lists approximately 9,000 clones, approximately 90% occurring once. Sequencing used peripheral blood mononuclear cells (PBMCs), obtained before the fourth cycle of nivolumab. This chain uses TRBV13 with TRBJ2-2; D perhaps matches TRBD1 (5 bases). The TCR originated in a human donor with classical Hodgkin lymphoma. CDR3 residues: CASSFWSFAGKTGELFF. The CDR3 DNA reads TGTGCCAGCAGCTTTTGGAGTTTCGCAGGGAAGACCGGGGAGCTGTTTTTT.